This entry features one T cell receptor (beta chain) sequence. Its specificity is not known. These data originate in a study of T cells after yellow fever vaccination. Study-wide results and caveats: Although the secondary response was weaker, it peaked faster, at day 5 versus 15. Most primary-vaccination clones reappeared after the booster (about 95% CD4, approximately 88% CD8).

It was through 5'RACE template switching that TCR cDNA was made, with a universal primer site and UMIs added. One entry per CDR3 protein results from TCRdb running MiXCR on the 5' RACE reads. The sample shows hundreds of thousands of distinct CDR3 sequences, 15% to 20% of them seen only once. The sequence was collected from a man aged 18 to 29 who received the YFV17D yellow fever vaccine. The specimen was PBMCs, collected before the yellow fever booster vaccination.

DNA of the CDR3: TGTGCCAGCGGGACTAGCGGGGAGTACACAGATACGCAGTATTTT. Translated, it gives CASGTSGEYTDTQYF. The V call is TRBV6-1, the J call TRBJ2-3; 13 nucleotides align to TRBD2. Germline CDR1 MNHNS, CDR2 SASEGT. The CDR3 contains 15 residues. Trimming took 8 bases from V and 2 from J; bases not matched to a gene: 4.